These 18 T cell receptor beta chains came from one sample sequenced in a study of human T cells and chemical hapten exposure. TCRdb re-analysed the RACE reads in MiXCR, keeping a single row per CDR3 protein. Altogether more than 150,000 distinct CDR3 sequences are present, roughly 15% being singletons, with the ten largest covering approximately 1.5%. Time point indicated: patch test 1, 2 weeks after DPC sensitization. As to treatment: therapeutic diphenylcyclopropenone sensitization with weekly scalp DPC. This sample comprised whole blood, obtained in connection with sensitization to the hapten diphenylcyclopropenone (DPC). These TCRs come from a woman between 25 and 40 years old with alopecia areata. Some clones in this sample may be carry-over from other donors' samples.

This clonotype was counted many times. The J gene is TRBJ2-1, the V gene TRBV7-2; D possibly corresponds to TRBD1 (6 bases). This CDR3 spans 14 amino acids. Trimming took 5 bases from V and 7 from J, leaving 15 bases between them. The V gene's germline CDR1 is SGHTA and CDR2 FQGNSA. CDR3 bases: TGTGCCAGCAGCCCCTCCAGGGGTAAGAATGAGCAGTTCTTC. Protein: CASSPSRGKNEQFF.

This clonotype appeared a few times. The rearrangement uses TRBV12-3 or TRBV12-4 and TRBJ2-1; possibly TRBD1 or TRBD2 for D (5 bases each). This CDR3 is 18 amino acids long. Trimming stripped 4 bases from V and 6 bases from J, with 25 bases between. The CDR3 bases are TGTGCCAGCAGTTCCCCCGAGGGGCGGCACCCATACTCCAATGAGCAGTTCTTC. Amino acids: CASSSPEGRHPYSNEQFF.

This clonotype was counted a few times. The rearrangement uses TRBV7-8 and TRBJ1-4; D gene ambiguous. The CDR3 length is 17 residues. From germline, CDR1 is SGHVS and CDR2 FQNEAQ. V was trimmed by 9 bases and J by 3 bases, leaving 23 bases between them. CDR3 in DNA: TGTGCCAGTCAACCTTCCACGGCGCAGCCGTCTAATGAAAAACTGTTTTTT. It yields the protein CASQPSTAQPSNEKLFF.

The sample holds a few counts of this clonotype. The CDR3 reads CASSLSGFSSYEQYF. Written as DNA, the CDR3 is TGTGCCAGCAGTTTATCAGGGTTCAGCTCCTACGAGCAGTACTTC. J is TRBJ2-7 and V is TRBV28, with D possibly matching TRBD1 (5 bases). Germline V gene lookup returns CDR1 MDHEN and CDR2 SYDVKM. V shed 1 base and J shed 0 bases, with 10 bases lying between them. CDR3 size: 15 residues.

The V gene is TRBV18, the J gene TRBJ2-1; 9 bases match TRBD2. CDR1 and CDR2 from the germline V gene are KGHSH and LQKENI. V lost 6 bases and J lost 9; bases outside the gene matches: 9. The CDR3 extends over 14 amino acids. The CDR3 nucleotides are TGTGCCAGCTCCCCCGGACTAGCGCACGGTGAGCAGTTCTTC. Translated: CASSPGLAHGEQFF.

In DNA form, the CDR3 reads TGCAGTGCCGAAGCGGGAGGAAGCACAGATACGCAGTATTTT. Translating it yields CSAEAGGSTDTQYF. This rearrangement joins TRBV20-1 to TRBJ2-3; 9 positions match TRBD2. Germline V CDR1 and CDR2: DFQATT, SNEGSKA (reference sequence). This CDR3 is 14 amino acids long. V lost 6 bases to trimming and J lost 0 bases; unmatched junction nucleotides: 4.

The chain combines TRBV6-4 with TRBJ2-3, with 10 bases that match TRBD2. The length of the CDR3 is 15 residues. Germline CDR1 MRHNA, CDR2 SNTAGT. The ends lost 3 bases at V and 7 bases at J; junction bases unmatched: 7. CDR3 nucleotides: TGTGCCAGCAGTGAATCGGCTAGCGGGAGACATACGCAGTATTTT. Residues: CASSESASGRHTQYF.

The chain has TRBV5-4 and TRBJ2-5, with a weak D call TRBD2 (6 bases). From germline, CDR1 is SGHNT and CDR2 YYREEE (reference sequence). V lost 3 bases and J 5 bases, leaving 14 bases between the germline ends. The CDR3 has 14 amino acids. CDR3 coding DNA: TGTGCCAGCAGCTGGCAGGGACTGCAGGAGACCCAGTACTTC. It translates to CASSWQGLQETQYF.

A note on this clonotype: Germline is not matched at one junction end, which may reflect a read error. The V call is TRBV28, the J call TRBJ1-4, with D hard to call. Germline V gene sequence: CDR1 MDHEN, CDR2 SYDVKM. This CDR3 region has 14 residues. The CDR3 bases are TGTGCCAGCAGTTTCGTCGACGCTAATGAAAATCTGTTTTTT. It translates to CASSFVDANENLFF. Looking up the rest from reference TRBV28 and TRBJ1-4 gives the full variable domain: DVKVTQSSRYLVKRTGEKVFLECVQDMDHENMFWYRQDPGLGLRLIYFSYDVKMKEKGDIPEGYSVSREKKERFSLILESASTNQTSMYLCASSFVDANENLFFGSGTQLSVL.

This chain joins TRBV5-4 and TRBJ2-3; 7 nucleotides align to TRBD1. CDR1 SGHNT and CDR2 YYREEE come from the germline V gene (reference sequence). The V segment lost 2 bases and the J segment 2 bases; nucleotides outside the gene matches: 8. There are 16 residues in the CDR3. The CDR3 loop is CASSLTTGLSTDTQYF. CDR3 bases: TGTGCCAGCAGCTTAACGACAGGGCTCTCCACAGATACGCAGTATTTT.

CDR3 nucleotide sequence: TGTGCCAGTAGTATAGAGCAAGGGGGCAATCAGCCCCAGCATTTT. This sequence encodes CASSIEQGGNQPQHF. The chain couples TRBV19 to TRBJ1-5; TRBD1 is a possible D gene (5 bases). CDR1 is LNHDA and CDR2 is SQIVND in the germline V gene (reference sequence). Trimming removed 0 bases from V and 2 bases from J, with 8 bases in between. The CDR3 contains 15 residues.

This clonotype was found a few times. The chain is built from TRBV7-9 and TRBJ1-6; D is unclear. The CDR3 loop spans 13 amino acids. V was cut by 2 bases and J by 5 bases, with 4 bases left in between. Germline V gives CDR1 SEHNR, CDR2 FQNEAQ (reference sequence). The CDR3 region is CASSLIDNSPLHF. DNA of the CDR3: TGTGCCAGCAGCTTAATCGATAATTCACCCCTCCACTTT.

This clonotype was recorded many times. The gene calls are TRBV9 and TRBJ1-2, with unresolved D. The CDR3 is 14 amino acids. Trimming stripped 4 bases from V and 6 bases from J, with 16 bases between. Germline V lookup: CDR1 SGDLS, CDR2 YYNGEE. CDR3 in amino acids: CASSTPPQANGYTF. The DNA of the CDR3 is TGTGCCAGCAGCACCCCCCCGCAGGCAAATGGCTACACCTTC.

Only a few counts were recorded for this clonotype. This rearrangement joins TRBV29-1 to TRBJ1-2; 10 nucleotides align to TRBD1. With V trimmed by 7 bases and J by 4 bases, 3 bases remained unmatched. CDR1 SQVTM and CDR2 ANQGSEA come from the germline V gene. CDR3 size: 12 residues. CDR3 sequence (DNA): TGCAGCGGACGGGACAGGGGCTATGGCTACACCTTC. This sequence encodes CSGRDRGYGYTF.

This clonotype turned up a few times. This rearrangement joins TRBV10-3 to TRBJ1-2; D is undetermined. CDR1 is ENHRY, CDR2 SYGVKD, per germline. CDR3 length: 14 residues. V was trimmed by 0 bases and J by 2 bases, leaving 7 bases between them. CDR3 residues: CAISESLSNYGYTF. The CDR3 DNA is TGTGCCATCAGTGAGTCGCTCTCCAACTATGGCTACACCTTC.

This clonotype was recorded a few times. This sequence joins TRBV19 and TRBJ2-5; D possibly corresponds to TRBD1 (6 bases). V dropped 5 bases and J dropped 4 bases, with 17 bases sitting between them. This CDR3 has 15 residues. In germline, CDR1 is LNHDA, CDR2 SQIVND (reference sequence). The CDR3 here is CASSPPTGFRETQYF. The CDR3 coding sequence is TGTGCCAGTAGTCCGCCGACAGGATTCAGAGAGACCCAGTACTTC.

This clonotype was recorded a few times. Its ends do not fully match the called genes, so a read error is possible. The chain joins TRBV12-3 or TRBV12-4 to TRBJ1-1, with D possibly being TRBD1 (6 bases). The CDR3 has 11 residues. The CDR3 DNA follows: TGTGCCAGCAGCTTAGGGGGAGAAGCTTTCTTT. This encodes CASSLGGEAFF.

The sample holds a few counts of this clonotype. The CDR3 loop reads CAWSLTSGRTDTQYF. The CDR3 DNA reads TGTGCCTGGAGCCTGACTAGCGGGAGGACAGATACGCAGTATTTT. The genes are TRBV30 and TRBJ2-3; 13 bases match TRBD2. J gave up 3 bases and V 3 bases, and 3 bases lay outside the gene matches. The CDR3 runs 15 residues. Germline CDR1 is GTSNPN and CDR2 is SVGIG (reference sequence).